This T cell receptor beta chain came from a study of OX40 agonist ivuxolimab in advanced cancers. Per the germline V gene, CDR1 is MNHEY and CDR2 is SVGAGI. Trimming shortened V by 5 bases and J by 6 bases, and 19 bases separated the two germline ends. The CDR3 contains 15 residues. Assay: immunoSEQ multiplex PCR; the TCRdb copy retains only in-frame clones and omits some. Of tens of thousands of clones in the sample, approximately 80% were seen once. Here the sequenced sample was CD4+ or CD8+ T cells sorted from blood, taken in a trial of the OX40 agonist ivuxolimab. The chain couples TRBV6-5 to TRBJ1-1; possible D gene TRBD1, 5 bases. The receptor was isolated from an adult with an advanced solid tumor such as melanoma, head and neck, liver or kidney cancer. CDR3 amino acids: CASSNWKGSLPEAFF. The CDR3 bases are TGTGCCAGCAGTAACTGGAAGGGGTCCCTTCCTGAAGCTTTCTTT.